These T cell receptor beta chains were read from a single sample in a study of cytomegalovirus exposure and HLA in healthy donors. Method: immunoSEQ multiplex PCR; TCRdb's copy keeps in-frame clones and lacks some. Altogether approximately 67,000 clones are present, around 87% being singletons, with the ten largest covering 9% to 14%. The sequenced material came from PBMCs. All receptors come from a woman aged 25 to 39 in good health and CMV-seropositive. Each CDR3 is given with its conserved first and last residue. A D gene is named only where the DNA matches it firmly. Part of the rows lack a size; the others show once, few, many or a class for expanded clones.

TRBD2,TRBJ2-7,-,TRBV7-8,CASSLAPSSGSSYEQYF,TGTGCCAGCAGCTTAGCGCCTTCTAGCGGGAGCTCCTACGAGCAGTACTTC
TRBD2,TRBJ2-1,-,TRBV4-1,CASSPASGYNEQFF,TGCGCCAGCAGCCCGGCTAGCGGCTACAATGAGCAGTTCTTC
-,TRBJ1-1,once,TRBV5-1,CASSEPSVRGYTEAFF,TGCGCCAGCAGCGAGCCCTCGGTCAGGGGTTACACTGAAGCTTTCTTT
-,TRBJ2-6,once,TRBV18,CASSPRPQGEDGANVLTF,TGTGCCAGCTCACCACGACCACAGGGTGAGGACGGGGCCAACGTCCTGACTTTC
-,TRBJ1-1,-,TRBV5-4,CASSLENRNTEAFF,TGTGCCAGCAGCTTGGAGAACAGGAACACTGAAGCTTTCTTT
TRBD1,TRBJ1-2,-,TRBV5-1,CASSLTGVRGYTF,TGCGCCAGCAGCCTGACAGGGGTTCGCGGCTACACCTTC
-,TRBJ2-7,medium-sized,TRBV28,CASSFGVSYEQYF,TGTGCCAGCAGTTTCGGAGTTTCCTACGAGCAGTACTTC
-,TRBJ2-2,once,TRBV11-2,CASSLEVATNGELFF,TGTGCCAGCAGCTTAGAAGTCGCGACTAACGGGGAGCTGTTTTTT
-,TRBJ1-5,-,TRBV19,CASGQGNQPQHF,TGTGCCTCGGGCCAGGGGAATCAGCCCCAGCATTTT
TRBD1,TRBJ1-6,-,TRBV5-4,CASSLKAGTGGTSPLHF,TGTGCCAGCAGCTTGAAGGCTGGTACAGGGGGTACTTCACCCCTCCACTTT
-,TRBJ2-1,-,TRBV7-9,CASSYVLNEQFF,TGTGCCAGCAGCTATGTCCTTAATGAGCAGTTCTTC
TRBD2,TRBJ2-3,-,TRBV25-1,CASSEGLAGVVVDTQYF,TGTGCCAGCAGTGAAGGCCTAGCGGGAGTTGTAGTGGATACGCAGTATTTT
-,TRBJ2-7,-,TRBV11-2,CASSFYYEQYF,TGTGCCAGCAGCTTCTACTACGAGCAGTACTTC
TRBD1,TRBJ2-7,-,TRBV7-2,CASSFGTVSYEQYF,TGTGCCAGCAGCTTCGGGACAGTCTCCTACGAGCAGTACTTC
-,TRBJ1-2,-,TRBV7-9,CASSTQTVLGYTF,TGTGCCAGCAGCACCCAGACAGTTTTAGGCTACACCTTC
TRBD1,TRBJ2-1,-,TRBV6-1,CASSVTGRWGEQFF,TGTGCCAGCAGTGTGACAGGGCGATGGGGCGAGCAGTTCTTC
TRBD1,TRBJ1-1,-,TRBV28,CASSPSGQGRTEAFF,TGTGCCAGCAGTCCTTCGGGACAGGGAAGAACTGAAGCTTTCTTT
TRBD2,TRBJ2-5,-,TRBV6-1,CASSEWSGRGQETQYF,TGTGCCAGCAGTGAGTGGAGCGGGAGAGGACAAGAGACCCAGTACTTC
TRBD1,TRBJ1-2,-,TRBV19,CASTLGDRKHGYTF,TGTGCCAGTACCTTAGGGGACAGAAAGCATGGCTACACCTTC
TRBD1,TRBJ2-1,-,TRBV19,CASSNRTGSYNEQFF,TGTGCCAGTAGTAACAGGACAGGCTCCTACAATGAGCAGTTCTTC
-,TRBJ1-1,-,TRBV6-5,CASSENRETEAFF,TGTGCCAGCAGCGAAAACAGGGAGACTGAAGCTTTCTTT
-,TRBJ2-1,-,TRBV15,CATSRDPEGFNEQFF,TGTGCCACCAGCAGAGATCCGGAGGGTTTCAATGAGCAGTTCTTC
-,TRBJ1-5,-,TRBV2,CASSREVNQPQHF,TGTGCCAGCAGCCGGGAGGTCAATCAGCCCCAGCATTTT
TRBD2,TRBJ2-1,-,TRBV4-1,CASSPLAGPGNEQFF,TGCGCCAGCAGTCCACTAGCGGGCCCCGGGAATGAGCAGTTCTTC
TRBD1,TRBJ1-1,-,TRBV29-1,CSVEDRGQGRAFF,TGCAGCGTTGAAGATCGAGGACAGGGAAGAGCTTTCTTT
-,TRBJ1-4,-,TRBV5-6,CASSMTLTNEKLFF,TGTGCCAGCAGCATGACACTAACTAATGAAAAACTGTTTTTT
-,TRBJ1-1,-,TRBV30,CAWRKGVNTEAFF,TGTGCCTGGAGGAAGGGGGTGAACACTGAAGCTTTCTTT
TRBD1,TRBJ1-6,-,TRBV28,CASSFRGNSPLHF,TGTGCCAGCAGTTTCAGGGGGAATTCACCCCTCCACTTT
-,TRBJ2-1,-,TRBV27,CASSTGLEQFF,TGTGCCAGCAGCACAGGATTGGAGCAGTTCTTC
TRBD2,TRBJ2-3,once,TRBV7-9,CASSSPGGNTDTQYF,TGTGCCAGCAGCTCACCGGGGGGTAACACAGATACGCAGTATTTT
TRBD1,TRBJ1-3,few,TRBV15,CATSRGPGTGSIGNTIYF,TGTGCCACCAGCAGAGGTCCCGGGACAGGGTCCATCGGAAACACCATATATTTT
TRBD1,TRBJ1-2,-,TRBV6-5,CASSLGQGDGYTF,TGTGCCAGCAGTTTGGGCCAGGGGGATGGCTACACCTTC
TRBD2,TRBJ2-3,-,TRBV7-9,CASSPTLAGDTDTQYF,TGTGCCAGCAGCCCGACACTAGCGGGAGACACAGATACGCAGTATTTT
-,TRBJ1-2,-,TRBV11-3,CASSLGIYF,TGTGCCAGCAGCTTAGGTATCTACTTC
TRBD1,TRBJ1-1,-,TRBV9,CASRPTGGGTEAFF,TGTGCCAGCAGACCGACAGGGGGAGGCACTGAAGCTTTCTTT
TRBD2,TRBJ2-5,-,TRBV19,CASSIRGTAGGETQYF,TGTGCCAGTAGTATACGGGGGACAGCGGGAGGAGAGACCCAGTACTTC
-,TRBJ2-1,-,TRBV19,CASQKGLNNEQFF,TGTGCCAGCCAAAAAGGACTTAACAATGAGCAGTTCTTC
-,TRBJ1-1,-,TRBV18,CASSPRQDEAFF,TGTGCCAGCTCACCACGTCAGGATGAAGCTTTCTTT
-,TRBJ1-5,-,TRBV4-1,CASSGAHQGNQPQHF,TGCGCCAGCAGCGGGGCCCACCAGGGCAATCAGCCCCAGCATTTT
TRBD1,TRBJ2-7,few,TRBV5-8,CASSSDRGKSWNEQYF,TGTGCCAGCAGCTCGGACAGGGGCAAGTCGTGGAACGAGCAGTACTTC
-,TRBJ1-4,-,TRBV27,CASAEQGRNEKLFF,TGTGCCAGTGCGGAACAGGGTCGGAATGAAAAACTGTTTTTT
TRBD2,TRBJ2-2,-,TRBV27,CASSSLLAAINTGELFF,TGTGCCAGCAGTTCTTTACTAGCGGCGATCAACACCGGGGAGCTGTTTTTT
-,TRBJ2-1,-,TRBV5-1,CASSQGKYISYNEQFF,TGCGCCAGCAGCCAGGGGAAATACATCTCCTACAATGAGCAGTTCTTC
-,TRBJ1-4,few,TRBV6-5,CASSYNLGGREKLFF,TGTGCCAGCAGTTACAATTTAGGGGGACGGGAAAAACTGTTTTTT
TRBD2,TRBJ2-3,-,TRBV5-1,CASSLASSGTQYF,TGCGCCAGCAGCTTGGCGTCTAGCGGGACACAGTATTTT
TRBD2,TRBJ2-5,-,TRBV15,CATSGLDFRQETQYF,TGTGCCACCAGCGGACTAGATTTTAGGCAAGAGACCCAGTACTTC
-,TRBJ1-2,-,TRBV6-1,CASRAVLGKGYTF,TGTGCCAGCAGAGCGGTCCTTGGGAAGGGCTACACCTTC
-,TRBJ2-5,-,TRBV18,CASSDNSETQYF,TGTGCCAGCTCAGATAACTCAGAGACCCAGTACTTC
-,TRBJ2-2,-,TRBV11-2,CASSTWESLGELFF,TGTGCCAGCAGCACATGGGAGAGTCTCGGGGAGCTGTTTTTT
TRBD1,TRBJ1-3,-,TRBV29-1,CSVESGQGAGNTIYF,TGCAGCGTTGAATCGGGACAGGGCGCTGGAAACACCATATATTTT
TRBD2,TRBJ2-1,-,TRBV27,CASSFRTSGRNEQFF,TGTGCCAGCAGTTTCCGGACTAGCGGGAGGAATGAGCAGTTCTTC
-,TRBJ2-7,few,TRBV5-1,CASYRVYEQYF,TGCGCCAGTTACAGGGTCTACGAGCAGTACTTC
-,TRBJ2-7,-,TRBV10-1,CASSESMSGRGFLADEQYF,TGCGCCAGCAGTGAGTCGATGTCAGGCCGGGGTTTCCTTGCTGACGAGCAGTACTTC